This is a list of T cell receptor beta chains from one sample in a study of long-term antiretroviral therapy in people with HIV. Clones were read by immunoSEQ multiplex PCR, and TCRdb kept only the in-frame ones, dropping some. Of 25,000 to 30,000 clones in the sample, about 83% are singletons; the top ten hold 7.5% to 9%. The sequencing here drew on unsorted PBMCs, taken about 5 years after starting antiretroviral therapy. The receptor source for this set is a man in his forties with HIV. Each CDR3 is given with its conserved first and last residue. D genes are given only for firm matches. Size tells how often a clone was seen (once, few, many) or the class of an expanded clone, and some rows leave it out.

CDR3nt | CDR3aa | j_gene | v_gene | abundance | d_gene
TGTGCCAGCAGCTTAGTAGCGGGAGCCGGCGGGGAGCTGTTTTTT | CASSLVAGAGGELFF | TRBJ2-2 | TRBV7-2 | - | TRBD2
TGTGCCAGCAGCCAAGACCGGACGCTTAACACCGGGGAGCTGTTTTTT | CASSQDRTLNTGELFF | TRBJ2-2 | TRBV4-2 | - | -
TGTGCCAGCAGCCAAGATCAATTGGAACCTAGCGGGAATTCCTACGAGCAGTACTTC | CASSQDQLEPSGNSYEQYF | TRBJ2-7 | TRBV4-2 | - | TRBD2
TGTGCCAGCACCTTTGTGGACAGGGGGAATGAGCAGTTCTTC | CASTFVDRGNEQFF | TRBJ2-1 | TRBV28 | - | TRBD1
TGTGCCAGCAGCTTAGACACTGAAGCTTTCTTT | CASSLDTEAFF | TRBJ1-1 | TRBV7-8 | - | -
TGTGCCAGCAGCGTAGCTGTCCAGGGAGTCTATGGCTACACCTTC | CASSVAVQGVYGYTF | TRBJ1-2 | TRBV9 | few | -
TGTGCCAGCAGGGACCCAGGAAACACCATATATTTT | CASRDPGNTIYF | TRBJ1-3 | TRBV6-6 | - | -
TGTGCCATCAGTGTAAGAGGGAACAATGAGCAGTTCTTC | CAISVRGNNEQFF | TRBJ2-1 | TRBV10-3 | - | -
TGTGCCAGTAGTAAGGGACTGATCTATGGCTACACCTTC | CASSKGLIYGYTF | TRBJ1-2 | TRBV19 | - | -
TGTGCCAGTAGTCTACCGCCCACAGGGTATAGCAATCAGCCCCAGCATTTT | CASSLPPTGYSNQPQHF | TRBJ1-5 | TRBV19 | - | -
TGTGCCAGCAGTCCCGACGACAGAGAAGCTTTCTTT | CASSPDDREAFF | TRBJ1-1 | TRBV9 | once | -
TGTGCCAGCAGCTCTGACAGACAAAACTACAATGAGCAGTTCTTC | CASSSDRQNYNEQFF | TRBJ2-1 | TRBV5-6 | - | -
TGTGCCAGCAGCCAAGAAACAGGGGGTAACACCGGGGAGCTGTTTTTT | CASSQETGGNTGELFF | TRBJ2-2 | TRBV14 | - | TRBD1
TGTGCCAGCAGTGAAAACGCGTGGGGAAACACCATATATTTT | CASSENAWGNTIYF | TRBJ1-3 | TRBV2 | few | -
TGTGCCAGCAGATGGACAGGGGAACCCTACGAGCAGTACTTC | CASRWTGEPYEQYF | TRBJ2-7 | TRBV28 | - | TRBD1
TGTGCCAGCAGTTACAACTTAGGTCGCTACGAGCAGTACTTC | CASSYNLGRYEQYF | TRBJ2-7 | TRBV6-5 | - | -
TGTGCCAGCAGTTTATGGGGCAATCAGCCCCAGCATTTT | CASSLWGNQPQHF | TRBJ1-5 | TRBV28 | - | -
TGTGCCAGCAGTTTAGGAGGAGTCGGAAACACCATATATTTT | CASSLGGVGNTIYF | TRBJ1-3 | TRBV28 | - | -
TGTGCCAGCAGCGTAGGGGCAGGGGCTGGCAATGAGCAGTTCTTC | CASSVGAGAGNEQFF | TRBJ2-1 | TRBV9 | - | -
TGTGCCAGCTCACCACCCGGGGGGGCGAGCTCCTACAATGAGCAGTTCTTC | CASSPPGGASSYNEQFF | TRBJ2-1 | TRBV18 | - | TRBD2
TGCGCCAGCAGCTTGCGACAGGTTGGGACGGCTAATGAAAAACTGTTTTTT | CASSLRQVGTANEKLFF | TRBJ1-4 | TRBV5-1 | - | -
TGTGCCAGCAGTTTGGGGGGGAGGACTGAAGCTTTCTTT | CASSLGGRTEAFF | TRBJ1-1 | TRBV28 | - | -
TGTGCCAGCAGCGTATCAACTCACACTGAAGCTTTCTTT | CASSVSTHTEAFF | TRBJ1-1 | TRBV9 | - | -
TGTGCCAGCAGCCACTTTCCCGGGGAGCTGTTTTTT | CASSHFPGELFF | TRBJ2-2 | TRBV14 | few | -
TGCGCCAGCAGCCAAGTACTGGCAGGGAACTACGAGCAGTACTTC | CASSQVLAGNYEQYF | TRBJ2-7 | TRBV4-3 | - | -
TGTGCCACCAGCAGCATGACAGGGCCGAACTATGGCTACACCTTC | CATSSMTGPNYGYTF | TRBJ1-2 | TRBV15 | - | TRBD1
TGTGCAAGTCGCTTACGGACACCGCTAAACGAAAAACTGTTTTTT | CASRLRTPLNEKLFF | TRBJ1-4 | TRBV12-2 | once | -
TGTGCCACCTCCAGGGGATATGGCTACACCTTC | CATSRGYGYTF | TRBJ1-2 | TRBV19 | - | -
TGTGCCAGCAGCCAAAAACCCGGGACAGGGCTTTCGGATGGCTACACCTTC | CASSQKPGTGLSDGYTF | TRBJ1-2 | TRBV7-3 | - | TRBD1
TGTGCCAGCAGTTTTCATCCGGCGGGACAGGGGAATGCGGGTGAGCAGTTCTTC | CASSFHPAGQGNAGEQFF | TRBJ2-1 | TRBV28 | - | TRBD1
TGTGCCAGCAGCCAAGAACTAGCGGGGGGGACAGATACGCAGTATTTT | CASSQELAGGTDTQYF | TRBJ2-3 | TRBV4-2 | - | TRBD2
TGTGCCAGCAGCAAACCGGGCCAGGGGGGGAATGAGCAGTTCTTC | CASSKPGQGGNEQFF | TRBJ2-1 | TRBV7-9 | - | -
TGTGCCAGCAGTTCGACCCGGACAGGGGAAACCTACGAGCAGTACTTC | CASSSTRTGETYEQYF | TRBJ2-7 | TRBV27 | - | TRBD1
TGCGCCAGCAGGGCTAGCGGGAGAAATCCCTACGAGCAGTACTTC | CASRASGRNPYEQYF | TRBJ2-7 | TRBV10-1 | - | TRBD2
TGTGCCAGCAGCTTGGCAGGGGCTGGGTCAGTGATTGAGCAGTTCTTC | CASSLAGAGSVIEQFF | TRBJ2-1 | TRBV5-4 | - | -
TGTGCCAGCAGTCGAACAGGGCGCTACGAGCAGTACTTC | CASSRTGRYEQYF | TRBJ2-7 | TRBV27 | - | -
TGTGCCAGCAGCGTAGCGGCGGGGCTAGCGGGATACAATGAGCAGTTCTTC | CASSVAAGLAGYNEQFF | TRBJ2-1 | TRBV9 | - | TRBD2
TGTGCCAGCAGTTCGGGCAGGGTTGGCACCTACGAGCAGTACTTC | CASSSGRVGTYEQYF | TRBJ2-7 | TRBV7-2 | - | -
TGTGCCATCAGGGAACGGGGACACAACTACGAGCAGTACTTC | CAIRERGHNYEQYF | TRBJ2-7 | TRBV10-3 | - | -
TGTGCCAGCAGCGACTCCTATAATTCACCCCTCCACTTT | CASSDSYNSPLHF | TRBJ1-6 | TRBV9 | - | -
TGTGCCAGCAGTCCCCAGTTTTTCTATGGCTACACCTTC | CASSPQFFYGYTF | TRBJ1-2 | TRBV28 | - | -
TGCAGCGTTGTATTCCAGGCCTCTGGAAACACCATATATTTT | CSVVFQASGNTIYF | TRBJ1-3 | TRBV29-1 | - | -
TGTGCCAGCTCACCCGCCGGGACAGGGGGAGGCAGTGAAAAACTGTTTTTT | CASSPAGTGGGSEKLFF | TRBJ1-4 | TRBV18 | - | TRBD1